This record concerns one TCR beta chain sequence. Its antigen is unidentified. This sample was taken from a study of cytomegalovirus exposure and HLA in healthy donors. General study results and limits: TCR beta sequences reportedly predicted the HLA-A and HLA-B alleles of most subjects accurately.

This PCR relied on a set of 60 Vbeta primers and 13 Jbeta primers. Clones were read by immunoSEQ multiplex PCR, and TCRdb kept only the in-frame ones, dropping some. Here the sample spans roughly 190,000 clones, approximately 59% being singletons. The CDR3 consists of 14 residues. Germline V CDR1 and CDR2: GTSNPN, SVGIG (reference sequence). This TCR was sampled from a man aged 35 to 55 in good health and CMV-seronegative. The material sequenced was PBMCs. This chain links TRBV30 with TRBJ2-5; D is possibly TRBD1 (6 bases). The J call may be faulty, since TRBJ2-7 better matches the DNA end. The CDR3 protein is CAWVSNRDSYEQYF. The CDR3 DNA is TGTGCCTGGGTCTCGAACAGGGATTCCTACGAGCAGTACTTC.